These 31 T cell receptor beta chains came from one sample sequenced in a study of cytomegalovirus exposure and HLA in healthy donors (dated by TCRdb to 2016 to 2017). Receptor libraries were prepared by the immunoSEQ multiplex PCR assay. For the multiplex PCR, a mixture combining 60 forward primers for TCR Vbeta segments and 13 reverse primers for TCR Jbeta segments was used. In TCRdb, the immuneACCESS table is reduced to in-frame sequences with V and J assigned. These tables do not hold every clone; where another copy was compared, an unresolved V gene accounts for under half, and the others remain unexplained. Counted in this sample were about 100,000 clones; 65% to 75% of them appeared once. Jointly, the top ten make up roughly 13% of the sample. The sequenced sample consisted of PBMCs. The source is a woman between 65 and 79 years old in good health and CMV-seropositive.

This clone showed up just a few times. The chain uses TRBV28 and TRBJ2-1; possibly TRBD2 for D (5 bases). The CDR3 extends over 15 amino acids. CDR1 is MDHEN, CDR2 SYDVKM, per germline. Trimming removed 8 bases at V and 0 bases at J, with 14 bases between. CDR3 in DNA: TGTGCCAGCGCAACCGAGGGTAGCTCCTACAATGAGCAGTTCTTC. This translates into CASATEGSSYNEQFF.

The chain is built from TRBV6-1 and TRBJ1-1, with D maybe TRBD1 (5 bases). Germline CDR1 reads MNHNS; CDR2 reads SASEGT. Trimming removed 8 bases from V and 4 bases from J, with 11 bases in between. This CDR3 contains 12 residues. CDR3 DNA sequence: TGTGCCAGCGGGAGGGACGGCACTGAAGCTTTCTTT. The encoded protein is CASGRDGTEAFF.

V usage is TRBV9 and J usage is TRBJ2-7, with D possibly matching TRBD2 (6 bases). Per germline, CDR1 SGDLS and CDR2 YYNGEE. V shed 0 bases and J shed 0 bases, with 13 bases lying between them. The CDR3 totals 16 residues. The chain's CDR3 is CASSVEGLSGSYEQYF. CDR3 nucleotide sequence: TGTGCCAGCAGCGTAGAGGGACTCTCCGGCTCCTACGAGCAGTACTTC.

This clone is termed large. The same CDR3 also results from other DNA sequences found in this sample. The rearrangement links TRBV7-8 to TRBJ2-6, with D perhaps matching TRBD2 (6 bases). The CDR3 is 14 residues long. The V end lost 11 bases, the J end lost 2 bases, and 13 bases lay between the germline ends. CDR1 and CDR2 from the germline V gene are SGHVS and FQNEAQ. In DNA form, the CDR3 reads TGTGCCGCCTCGCGGGGTACTGGGGCCAACGTCCTGACTTTC. Protein sequence: CAASRGTGANVLTF.

The chain recombines TRBV28 with TRBJ1-5; maybe TRBD1 (5 bases). CDR3 length: 15 amino acids. Germline assignment: CDR1 MDHEN and CDR2 SYDVKM. V was pared by 8 bases and J by 0 bases, with 14 bases between. The CDR3 region has the DNA TGTGCCAGCCGCAACAGCCAGGGTAGCAATCAGCCCCAGCATTTT. This encodes CASRNSQGSNQPQHF.

J is TRBJ2-5 and V is TRBV18; 8 nucleotides agree with TRBD1. J lost 5 bases, V lost 4 bases, and 12 bases had no gene match. The CDR3 has 16 residues. Germline V gene sequence: CDR1 KGHSH, CDR2 LQKENI. The CDR3 region is CASSLYAQGADETQYF. The CDR3 DNA reads TGTGCCAGCTCACTATACGCTCAGGGGGCCGACGAGACCCAGTACTTC.

The genes are TRBV5-1 and TRBJ2-7; D might be TRBD1 (6 bases). V dropped 4 bases and J dropped 3 bases, with 17 bases sitting between them. CDR1 and CDR2 from the germline V gene are SGHRS and YFSETQ. This CDR3 has 15 residues. The DNA for the CDR3 is TGCGCCAGCAGCCCCCGGGTAGGGGGTTACTACGAGCAGTACTTC. This codes for CASSPRVGGYYEQYF.

This chain connects TRBV23-1 to TRBJ1-5; the D gene is possibly TRBD1 (5 bases). TRBV23-1 is an open reading frame, and its role is uncertain. The CDR3 extends over 17 amino acids. V lost 4 bases and J lost 9, with 25 bases in between. The CDR3 protein is CASSRTLSHRPGGPQHF. CDR3 sequence (DNA): TGCGCCAGCAGTCGCACATTGAGTCACAGGCCGGGAGGGCCCCAGCATTTT.

The chain carries TRBV9 and TRBJ1-5; weak D call: TRBD1 (6 bases). The germline gives CDR1 SGDLS, CDR2 YYNGEE. The CDR3 is 15 residues long. Trimming took off 3 bases at V and 7 bases at J, with 17 bases between the two ends. Here the CDR3 reads CASSATGYQRQPQHF. In DNA form, the CDR3 reads TGTGCCAGCAGCGCTACAGGGTACCAACGGCAGCCCCAGCATTTT.

The chain recombines TRBV15 with TRBJ2-1; 15 positions match TRBD2. J lost 8 bases, V lost 2 bases, and 19 bases had no gene match. The length of the CDR3 is 21 residues. Germline assignment: CDR1 LNHNV and CDR2 YYDKDF (reference sequence). CDR3 DNA: TGTGCCACCAGCAGACTCCTGACAGGGACTAGCGGGAGGCTAACCGGGGATGAGCAGTTCTTC. Encoded protein: CATSRLLTGTSGRLTGDEQFF.

The chain employs TRBV6-5 and TRBJ2-1; TRBD2 aligns across 11 bases. The CDR3 sequence is 14 residues long. From germline, CDR1 is MNHEY and CDR2 SVGAGI. Losses at the gene ends were 8 bases for V and 4 bases for J; bases not matched to a gene: 4. The CDR3 reads CASRGTSGYNEQFF. CDR3 sequence (DNA): TGTGCCAGCCGTGGGACTAGCGGTTACAATGAGCAGTTCTTC.

This clone was detected a few times. The V call is TRBV2, the J call TRBJ1-6; no reliable D call. V was clipped by 6 bases and J by 16 bases, with 13 bases between them. The length of the CDR3 is 11 residues. Germline V gene sequence: CDR1 SNHLY, CDR2 FYNNEI. CDR3 DNA sequence: TGTGCCAGCAGAGCGGACTCCTGGCTCCACTTT. This codes for CASRADSWLHF.

This clone has only a few counts. The CDR3 loop is CASSLFGLAVLGQFF. CDR3 DNA: TGTGCCAGCAGTTTATTTGGACTAGCGGTATTAGGGCAGTTCTTC. V and J are TRBV27 and TRBJ2-1; 10 nucleotides align to TRBD2. Germline lookup yields CDR1 MNHEY and CDR2 SMNVEV (reference sequence). This CDR3 is 15 amino acids long. Trimming took 1 base from V and 12 from J; bases not matched to a gene: 9.

The DNA for the CDR3 is TGTGCCATCAGTGCACAGAGGGCCTCAGGGGGCACTGAAGCTTTCTTT. It is translated as CAISAQRASGGTEAFF. The V and J genes are TRBV10-3 and TRBJ1-1; 7 positions match TRBD1. CDR1 is ENHRY, CDR2 SYGVKD, per germline. Losses at the gene ends were 4 bases for V and 4 bases for J; bases not matched to a gene: 12. This CDR3 region has 16 residues.

This chain links TRBV27 with TRBJ2-3; 14 nucleotides agree with TRBD2. The CDR3 is made up of 17 amino acids. After removal of 4 bases from V and 2 bases from J, the junction contained 5 bases not matched to a gene. Germline CDR1 is MNHEY and CDR2 is SMNVEV (reference sequence). DNA for the CDR3: TGTGCCAGCAGTTCAGGACTAGCGGGGGGAAACACAGATACGCAGTATTTT. It translates to CASSSGLAGGNTDTQYF.

The V and J genes are TRBV14 and TRBJ2-7; D remains unclear. Germline-derived CDR1 and CDR2 are SGHDN and FVKESK. V gave up 10 bases and J gave up 0 bases, with 25 bases separating them. The CDR3 has 17 residues. The CDR3 bases are TGTGCCAACCCCGGCTTTCCCCGACTTTCTCACTCCTACGAGCAGTACTTC. Translating gives CANPGFPRLSHSYEQYF.

The gene calls are TRBV27 and TRBJ2-5; TRBD1 might be the D (7 bases). Trimming took 2 bases from V and 5 from J, leaving 24 bases between them. The length of the CDR3 is 18 residues. From germline, CDR1 is MNHEY and CDR2 SMNVEV (reference sequence). CDR3 residues: CASSLRGPGGGAGETQYF. The CDR3 DNA follows: TGTGCCAGCAGTTTAAGGGGCCCAGGAGGGGGCGCGGGGGAGACCCAGTACTTC.

This clone was observed a few times. The chain employs TRBV7-8 and TRBJ2-3; maybe TRBD2 (5 bases). The CDR3 length is 17 residues. The germline CDR1 and CDR2 sequences are SGHVS and FQNEAQ. Trimming left V 5 bases short and J 5 bases short, with 23 bases between. DNA of the CDR3: TGTGCCAGCAGCCCCTCGCGCCTGGCGGGCACCGTAGATACGCAGTATTTT. It codes for CASSPSRLAGTVDTQYF.

The J gene is TRBJ2-2, the V gene TRBV11-1, with TRBD2 identical over 7 bases. V shed 5 bases and J 5 bases; nucleotides not matched to a gene: 8. The CDR3 has 15 residues. Germline V gene lookup returns CDR1 SGHAT and CDR2 FQDESV (reference sequence). The CDR3 spells CASSPSGVRTGELFF. CDR3 sequence (DNA): TGTGCCAGCAGCCCAAGCGGGGTGAGGACCGGGGAGCTGTTTTTT.

The chain uses TRBV19 and TRBJ2-3; 11 nucleotides line up with TRBD2. After removal of 7 bases from V and 5 bases from J, the junction contained 5 bases not matched to a gene. CDR3 size: 14 residues. Germline lookup yields CDR1 LNHDA and CDR2 SQIVND (reference sequence). CDR3 nucleotides: TGTGCCAGTACCACTAGCGGGGGAGTAGATACGCAGTATTTT. Translating it yields CASTTSGGVDTQYF. The entire variable domain, with the rest obtained from reference TRBV19 and TRBJ2-3, is as follows: DGGITQSPKYLFRKEGQNVTLSCEQNLNHDAMYWYRQDPGQGLRLIYYSQIVNDFQKGDIAEGYSVSREKKESFPLTVTSAQKNPTAFYLCASTTSGGVDTQYFGPGTRLTVL.

The chain employs TRBV28 and TRBJ1-2; possibly TRBD1 for D (5 bases). The germline V gene encodes CDR1 MDHEN and CDR2 SYDVKM. CDR3 size: 15 residues. V lost 6 bases and J 3 bases, leaving 17 bases between the germline ends. The CDR3 DNA is TGTGCCAGCAGCACGGGACTCCCCCTGGACTATGGCTACACCTTC. This gives the protein CASSTGLPLDYGYTF.

This chain uses TRBV25-1 with TRBJ2-4; TRBD1 matches 9 bases. Trimming cost V 6 bases and J 8 bases; bases outside gene matches: 8. The CDR3 covers 14 residues. Germline CDR1 and CDR2: MGHDK and SYGVNS. The DNA for the CDR3 is TGTGCCAGCAGGGGGGACAGGGATGGGGACATTCAGTACTTC. It is translated as CASRGDRDGDIQYF.

The V gene is TRBV5-1, the J gene TRBJ1-5; perhaps TRBD1 as D (6 bases). Germline assignment: CDR1 SGHRS and CDR2 YFSETQ. CDR3 length: 15 amino acids. Trimming pared 4 bases from V and 3 bases from J, leaving 14 bases between. CDR3 sequence reads: CASSPTGQINQPQHF. CDR3 in DNA: TGCGCCAGCAGCCCCACCGGACAGATCAATCAGCCCCAGCATTTT.

This clone was seen only a few times. The genes are TRBV6-6 and TRBJ2-7, with 11 bases matching TRBD2. J was trimmed by 5 bases and V by 5 bases; bases with no gene match: 8. This CDR3 has 15 amino acids. Germline-derived CDR1 and CDR2 are MNHNY and SVGAGI (reference sequence). CDR3 nucleotides: TGTGCCAGCAGTGCAACTCTAGCGGGAGGCCACGAGCAGTACTTC. It is translated as CASSATLAGGHEQYF.

V usage is TRBV9 and J usage is TRBJ1-1; maybe TRBD1 (5 bases). Per the germline V gene, CDR1 is SGDLS and CDR2 is YYNGEE. V lost 0 bases to trimming and J lost 1 base, with 7 bases between them. The CDR3 loop spans 14 amino acids. CDR3 in amino acids: CASSVGGANTEAFF. The CDR3 DNA is TGTGCCAGCAGCGTAGGGGGCGCGAACACTGAAGCTTTCTTT.

V is TRBV4-2 and J is TRBJ1-4; D perhaps matches TRBD1 (6 bases). This CDR3 is 14 amino acids long. Looked up from germline, CDR1 is LGHNA and CDR2 is YNFKEQ. With 5 bases removed from V and 8 bases from J, the gap between germline ends came to 15 bases. The DNA of the CDR3 is TGTGCCAGCAGCTTGGTACAGGGTCGGGAAAAACTGTTTTTT. Protein product: CASSLVQGREKLFF.

CDR3 nucleotides: TGTGCCAGCAGTTACCTTTCCGGGACAGGGGTCCCCGAGCAGTACTTC. This translates into CASSYLSGTGVPEQYF. The chain links TRBV6-5 to TRBJ2-7; 10 bases map to TRBD1. The germline V gene encodes CDR1 MNHEY and CDR2 SVGAGI. CDR3 length equals 16 residues. V was pared by 2 bases and J by 6 bases, with 10 bases of the junction left unmatched.

The rearrangement links TRBV11-2 to TRBJ2-7; 7 bases map to TRBD1. Germline loops: CDR1 SGHAT, CDR2 FQNNGV. V dropped 1 base and J dropped 3; count of bases not matched to a gene: 6. The CDR3 has 15 residues. The CDR3 loop is CASSLGNRGNYEQYF. The CDR3 DNA reads TGTGCCAGCAGCTTAGGGAACAGGGGAAACTACGAGCAGTACTTC.

The chain recombines TRBV28 with TRBJ2-2; maybe TRBD2 (5 bases). V shed 5 bases and J shed 0 bases, with 10 bases lying between them. Germline V gives CDR1 MDHEN, CDR2 SYDVKM. The CDR3 totals 15 residues. Here the CDR3 DNA reads TGTGCCAGCAGTCTCCCGGGAACGAACACCGGGGAGCTGTTTTTT. Translated, it gives CASSLPGTNTGELFF.

The CDR3 DNA follows: TGTGCCAGCAGCTTAGTGGGCAGGGATTACGAGCAGTACTTC. This sequence encodes CASSLVGRDYEQYF. The V call is TRBV13, the J call TRBJ2-5, with TRBD1 as a possible D gene (5 bases). Matching the DNA end better, TRBJ2-7 makes the J call doubtful. Germline CDR1 PRHDT, CDR2 FYEKMQ (reference sequence). The CDR3 sequence is 14 residues long.

The chain recombines TRBV30 with TRBJ1-3; 7 bases are shared with TRBD1. V lost 3 bases and J lost 0; bases outside the gene matches: 5. Germline CDR1 is GTSNPN and CDR2 is SVGIG (reference sequence). The CDR3 is made up of 15 amino acids. The DNA for the CDR3 is TGTGCCTGGAGCCGGGACAGCGGCTCTGGAAACACCATATATTTT. This translates into CAWSRDSGSGNTIYF.